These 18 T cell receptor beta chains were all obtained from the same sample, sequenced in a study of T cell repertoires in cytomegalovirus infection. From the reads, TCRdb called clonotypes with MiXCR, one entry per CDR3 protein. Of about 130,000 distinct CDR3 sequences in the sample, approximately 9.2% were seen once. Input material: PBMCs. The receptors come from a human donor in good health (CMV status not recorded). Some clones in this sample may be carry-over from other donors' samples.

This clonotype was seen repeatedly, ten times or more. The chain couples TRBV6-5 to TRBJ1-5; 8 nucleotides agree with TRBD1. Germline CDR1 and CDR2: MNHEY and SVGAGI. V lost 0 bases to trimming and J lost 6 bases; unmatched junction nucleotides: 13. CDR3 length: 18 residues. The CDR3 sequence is CASSYSWQGAKNAQPQHF. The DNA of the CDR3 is TGTGCCAGCAGTTACTCGTGGCAGGGGGCTAAGAACGCTCAGCCCCAGCATTTT.

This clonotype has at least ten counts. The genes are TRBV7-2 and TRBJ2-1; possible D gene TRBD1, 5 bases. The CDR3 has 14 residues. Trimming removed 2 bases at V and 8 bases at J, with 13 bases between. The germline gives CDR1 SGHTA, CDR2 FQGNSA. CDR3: CASSLFAGFYEQFF. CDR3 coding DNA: TGTGCCAGCAGCTTATTTGCAGGGTTCTATGAGCAGTTCTTC.

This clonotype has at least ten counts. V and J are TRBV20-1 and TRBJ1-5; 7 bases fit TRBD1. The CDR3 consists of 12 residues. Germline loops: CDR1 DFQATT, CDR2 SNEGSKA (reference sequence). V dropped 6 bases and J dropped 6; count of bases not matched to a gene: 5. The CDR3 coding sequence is TGCAGTGCAACAGGGGTTGGTCAGCCCCAGCATTTT. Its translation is CSATGVGQPQHF.

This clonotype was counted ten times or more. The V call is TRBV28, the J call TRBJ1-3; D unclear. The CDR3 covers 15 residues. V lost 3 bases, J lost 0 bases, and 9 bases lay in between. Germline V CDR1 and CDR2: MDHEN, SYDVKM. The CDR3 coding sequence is TGTGCCAGCAGTTTTGGACGCCTCTCTGGAAACACCATATATTTT. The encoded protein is CASSFGRLSGNTIYF.

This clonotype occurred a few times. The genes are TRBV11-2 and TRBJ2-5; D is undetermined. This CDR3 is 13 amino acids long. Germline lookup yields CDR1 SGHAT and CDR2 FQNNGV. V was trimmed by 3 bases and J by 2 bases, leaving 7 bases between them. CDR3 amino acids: CASSFRRQETQYF. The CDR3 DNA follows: TGTGCCAGCAGCTTTCGGCGGCAAGAGACCCAGTACTTC.

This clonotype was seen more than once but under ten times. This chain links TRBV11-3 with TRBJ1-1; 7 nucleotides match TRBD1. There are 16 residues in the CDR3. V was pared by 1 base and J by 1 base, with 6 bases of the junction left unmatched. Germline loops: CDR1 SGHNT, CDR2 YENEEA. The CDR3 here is CASSLGQGSRNTEAFF. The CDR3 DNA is TGTGCCAGCAGCTTAGGACAGGGCTCTAGGAACACTGAAGCTTTCTTT.

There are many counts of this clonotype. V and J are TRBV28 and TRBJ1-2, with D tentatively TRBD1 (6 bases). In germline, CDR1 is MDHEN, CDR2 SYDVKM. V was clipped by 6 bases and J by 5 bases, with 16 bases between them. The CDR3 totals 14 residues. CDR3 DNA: TGTGCCAGCAGGTACCCCGGGACAAATTATGGCTACACCTTC. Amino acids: CASRYPGTNYGYTF.

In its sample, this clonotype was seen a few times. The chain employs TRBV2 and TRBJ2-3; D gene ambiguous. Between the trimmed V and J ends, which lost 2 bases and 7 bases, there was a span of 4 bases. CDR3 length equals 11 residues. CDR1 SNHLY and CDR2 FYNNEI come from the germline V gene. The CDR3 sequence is CASSERYTQYF. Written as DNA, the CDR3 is TGTGCCAGCAGTGAACGGTATACGCAGTATTTT. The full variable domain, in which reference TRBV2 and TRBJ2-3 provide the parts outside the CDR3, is EPEVTQTPSHQVTQMGQEVILRCVPISNHLYFYWYRQILGQKVEFLVSFYNNEISEKSEIFDDQFSVERPDGSNFTLKIRSTKLEDSAMYFCASSERYTQYFGPGTRLTVL.

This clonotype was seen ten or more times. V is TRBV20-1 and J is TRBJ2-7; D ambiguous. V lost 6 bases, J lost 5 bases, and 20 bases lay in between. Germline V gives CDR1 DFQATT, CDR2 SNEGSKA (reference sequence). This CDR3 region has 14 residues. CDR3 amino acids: CSAMNRVTRDEQYF. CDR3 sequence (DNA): TGCAGTGCAATGAACCGGGTAACAAGGGACGAGCAGTACTTC.

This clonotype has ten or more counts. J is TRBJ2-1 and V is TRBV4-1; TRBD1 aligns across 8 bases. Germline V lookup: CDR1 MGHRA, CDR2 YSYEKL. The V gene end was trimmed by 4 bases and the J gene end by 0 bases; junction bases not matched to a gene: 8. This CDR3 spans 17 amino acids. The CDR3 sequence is CASSLGPRGHSYNEQFF. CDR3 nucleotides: TGCGCCAGCAGCCTAGGCCCCAGGGGGCACTCCTACAATGAGCAGTTCTTC.

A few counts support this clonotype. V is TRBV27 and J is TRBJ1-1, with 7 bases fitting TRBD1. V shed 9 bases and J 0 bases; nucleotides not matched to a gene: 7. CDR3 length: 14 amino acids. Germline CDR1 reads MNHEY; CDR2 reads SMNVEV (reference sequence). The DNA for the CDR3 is TGTGCCAGTAAAACCGGGACAGTGAACACTGAAGCTTTCTTT. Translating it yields CASKTGTVNTEAFF.

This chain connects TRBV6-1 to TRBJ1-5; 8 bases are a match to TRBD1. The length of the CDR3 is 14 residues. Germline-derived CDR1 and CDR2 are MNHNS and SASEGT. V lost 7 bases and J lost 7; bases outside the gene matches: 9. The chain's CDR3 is CASKETGVRQPQHF. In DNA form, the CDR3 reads TGTGCCAGCAAAGAGACAGGGGTTCGGCAGCCCCAGCATTTT.

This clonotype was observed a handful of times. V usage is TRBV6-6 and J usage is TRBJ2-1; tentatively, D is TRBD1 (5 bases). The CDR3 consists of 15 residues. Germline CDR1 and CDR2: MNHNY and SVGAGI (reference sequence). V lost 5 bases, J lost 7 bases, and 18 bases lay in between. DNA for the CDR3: TGTGCCAGCAGTGACCCCAGGGTTAGGAGAAATGAGCAGTTCTTC. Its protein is CASSDPRVRRNEQFF.

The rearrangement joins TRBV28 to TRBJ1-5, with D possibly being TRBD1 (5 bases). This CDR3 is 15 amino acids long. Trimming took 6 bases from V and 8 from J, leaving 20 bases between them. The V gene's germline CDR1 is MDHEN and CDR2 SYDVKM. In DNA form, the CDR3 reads TGTGCCAGCAGGGATGCGGGGGAGTGGGGGGAGCCCCAGCATTTT. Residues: CASRDAGEWGEPQHF.

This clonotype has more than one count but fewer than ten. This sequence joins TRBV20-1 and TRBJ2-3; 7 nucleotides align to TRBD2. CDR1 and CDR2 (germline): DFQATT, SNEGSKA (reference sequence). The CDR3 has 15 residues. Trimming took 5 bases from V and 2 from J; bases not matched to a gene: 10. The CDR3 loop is CSAPWGGIHTDTQYF. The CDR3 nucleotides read TGCAGTGCTCCATGGGGAGGGATTCACACAGATACGCAGTATTTT.

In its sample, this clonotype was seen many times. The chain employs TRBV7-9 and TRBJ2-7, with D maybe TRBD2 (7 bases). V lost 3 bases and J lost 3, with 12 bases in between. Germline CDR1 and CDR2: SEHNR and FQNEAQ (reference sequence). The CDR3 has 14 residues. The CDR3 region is CASSLGGGLYEQYF. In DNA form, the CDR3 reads TGTGCCAGCAGCTTGGGGGGGGGGCTCTACGAGCAGTACTTC.

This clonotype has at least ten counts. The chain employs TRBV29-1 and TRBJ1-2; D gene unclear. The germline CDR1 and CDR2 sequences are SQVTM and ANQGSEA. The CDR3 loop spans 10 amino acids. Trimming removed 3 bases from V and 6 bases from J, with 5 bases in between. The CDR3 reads CSVDENGYTF. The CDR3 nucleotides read TGCAGCGTTGACGAGAATGGCTACACCTTC.

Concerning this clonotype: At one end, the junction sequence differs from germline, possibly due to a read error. This CDR3 reads CATSLGTGVVAKNIQYF. CDR3 sequence (DNA): TGTGCCACCAGCTTAGGGACAGGGGTCGTGGCCAAAAACATTCAGTACTTC. V is TRBV7-2 and J is TRBJ2-4; 10 nucleotides align to TRBD1. The CDR3 is made up of 17 amino acids. In germline, CDR1 is SGHTA, CDR2 FQGNSA. The variable domain in full, completed from reference TRBV7-2 and TRBJ2-4, reads GAGVSQSPSNKVTEKGKDVELRCDPISGHTALYWYRQSLGQGLEFLIYFQGNSAPDKSGLPSDRFSAERTGGSVSTLTIQRTQQEDSAVYLCATSLGTGVVAKNIQYFGAGTRLSVL.